The 14 T cell receptor beta chains given below trace back to one sample, sequenced in a study of early stage breast cancer tumors. Only in-frame clones appear in the TCRdb table, and some are missing; sequencing was by immunoSEQ multiplex PCR. The repertoire consists of around 71,000 clones, with 65% to 85% occurring once and the leading ten covering 3% to 3.5%. The sample comprised blood. The receptor set was obtained from a person aged 60 to 70 with breast cancer.

This CDR3 reads CASSLLGNQPQHF. CDR3 DNA sequence: TGTGCCAGCAGCTTGTTAGGGAATCAGCCCCAGCATTTT. This rearrangement joins TRBV5-5 to TRBJ1-5; the D is unclear. Trimming stripped 1 base from V and 4 bases from J, with 6 bases between. The germline gives CDR1 SGHKS, CDR2 YYEKEE (reference sequence). This CDR3 has 13 residues.

J is TRBJ2-1 and V is TRBV7-9; TRBD2 matches 9 bases. This CDR3 has 16 amino acids. Germline V CDR1 and CDR2: SEHNR, FQNEAQ (reference sequence). The J segment lost 9 bases and the V segment lost 4 bases, leaving 13 bases of the junction unmatched. CDR3 residues: CASSYPWAREGGEQFF. CDR3 bases: TGTGCCAGCAGCTACCCCTGGGCGCGGGAGGGCGGTGAGCAGTTCTTC.

The chain joins TRBV30 to TRBJ1-1; a possible D gene is TRBD1 (5 bases). The CDR3 totals 12 residues. V was trimmed by 4 bases and J by 1 base, leaving 7 bases between them. Germline V CDR1 and CDR2: GTSNPN, SVGIG (reference sequence). CDR3 sequence (DNA): TGTGCCTGGACAGGGTCGAACACTGAAGCTTTCTTT. This translates into CAWTGSNTEAFF.

This clone appeared a few times. The germline gene is not matched at one end of the junction; a read error may be the cause. The chain links TRBV18 to TRBJ2-5; D not resolved. Germline CDR1 reads KGHSH; CDR2 reads LQKENI. CDR3 length equals 11 residues. The CDR3 is CASSPKEAQYF. DNA for the CDR3: TGTGCCAGCTCACCGAAAGAGGCCCAGTACTTC.

This clone is medium-sized. V is TRBV25-1 and J is TRBJ2-7; a weak D match, TRBD2 (5 bases). Germline V lookup: CDR1 MGHDK, CDR2 SYGVNS. Trimming left V 3 bases short and J 7 bases short, with 13 bases between. CDR3 length equals 13 residues. CDR3 loop: CASSEDDYAEQYF. The CDR3 nucleotides read TGTGCCAGCAGTGAGGACGACTATGCTGAGCAGTACTTC.

This clone was seen only once. The chain has TRBV29-1 and TRBJ2-1; possible D gene TRBD2, 5 bases. The length of the CDR3 is 12 residues. V was shortened by 4 bases and J by 8 bases, with 12 bases between the two germline ends. Germline lookup yields CDR1 SQVTM and CDR2 ANQGSEA. This chain's CDR3 is CSVGRGGDEQFF. The CDR3 nucleotides are TGCAGCGTTGGAAGAGGAGGCGATGAGCAGTTCTTC.

This clone came up a few times. The J gene is TRBJ2-1, the V gene TRBV19; 7 bases are shared with TRBD2. V trimming: 5 bases; J trimming: 3 bases; junction bases outside the gene matches: 13. Germline lookup yields CDR1 LNHDA and CDR2 SQIVND (reference sequence). The CDR3 covers 17 residues. The CDR3 region is CASSGRSGARYYNEQFF. CDR3 bases: TGTGCCAGTAGTGGGAGGAGCGGGGCCCGATACTACAATGAGCAGTTCTTC.

The chain couples TRBV2 to TRBJ1-2; D unresolved. V was shortened by 7 bases and J by 0 bases, with 12 bases between the two germline ends. The germline V gene has CDR1 SNHLY and CDR2 FYNNEI. The CDR3 length is 14 residues. The CDR3 here is CASTQRPSNYGYTF. CDR3 DNA sequence: TGTGCCAGCACTCAACGACCTTCTAACTATGGCTACACCTTC.

The chain carries TRBV5-6 and TRBJ1-5; TRBD1 is a possible D gene (5 bases). This CDR3 has 16 residues. Germline CDR1 SGHDT, CDR2 YYEEEE. Deletions cut 0 bases from V and 2 bases from J, with 12 bases between. DNA of the CDR3: TGTGCCAGCAGCTTGGATTCAGGGCTCGGCAATCAGCCCCAGCATTTT. Its protein is CASSLDSGLGNQPQHF. Using reference TRBV5-6 and TRBJ1-5 for the parts outside the CDR3, the full variable domain is DAGVTQSPTHLIKTRGQQVTLRCSPKSGHDTVSWYQQALGQGPQFIFQYYEEEERQRGNFPDRFSGHQFPNYSSELNVNALLLGDSALYLCASSLDSGLGNQPQHFGDGTRLSIL.

This clone was counted between two and nine times. CDR3 in amino acids: CASAWGKWGGTGELFF. The CDR3 bases are TGTGCCAGCGCATGGGGCAAGTGGGGAGGCACCGGGGAGCTGTTTTTT. V and J are TRBV7-8 and TRBJ2-2; a possible D gene is TRBD2 (6 bases). The germline V and J ends were trimmed by 8 bases and 4 bases, with 20 bases remaining between them. Germline CDR1 SGHVS, CDR2 FQNEAQ. The CDR3 spans 16 residues. The full variable domain, completed using reference TRBV7-8 and TRBJ2-2, is GAGVSQSPRYKVAKRGQDVALRCDPISGHVSLFWYQQALGQGPEFLTYFQNEAQLDKSGLPSDRFFAERPEGSVSTLKIQRTQQEDSAVYLCASAWGKWGGTGELFFGEGSRLTVL.

The genes are TRBV7-6 and TRBJ2-5; TRBD2 aligns across 11 bases. The length of the CDR3 is 15 residues. Germline V CDR1 and CDR2: SGHVS, FNYEAQ. V was clipped by 4 bases and J by 5 bases; unmatched bases: 6. CDR3 in DNA: TGTGCCAGCAGCTCTAGCGGGGGGCCCGCCGAGACCCAGTACTTC. As protein: CASSSSGGPAETQYF.

The V call is TRBV12-1, the J call TRBJ1-4; TRBD1, the D gene given by the table, was not confirmed from the DNA. TRBV12-1 is classified as a pseudogene. CDR3 length: 13 residues. The CDR3 DNA reads TGTGCATGGGCCGGCGACACCAGTGAAAAACTGTTTTTT. This codes for CAWAGDTSEKLFF.

This chain connects TRBV28 to TRBJ1-1; 7 bases map to TRBD1. CDR3 length: 15 residues. CDR1 and CDR2 (germline): MDHEN, SYDVKM. The V and J ends lost 1 base and 4 bases, in that order; junction bases with no gene match: 6. The CDR3 sequence is CASSLSQGGITEAFF. The CDR3 bases are TGTGCCAGCAGTTTATCGCAGGGGGGGATCACTGAAGCTTTCTTT.

The chain uses TRBV5-4 and TRBJ2-5; TRBD2 agrees at 9 bases. This CDR3 is built from 16 residues. V lost 3 bases to trimming and J lost 1 base; unmatched junction nucleotides: 7. Germline values: CDR1 SGHNT, CDR2 YYREEE (reference sequence). In DNA, the CDR3 is TGTGCCAGCAGCTCGCCCAGCGGGAGGTTCCAAGAGACCCAGTACTTC. Its translation: CASSSPSGRFQETQYF.